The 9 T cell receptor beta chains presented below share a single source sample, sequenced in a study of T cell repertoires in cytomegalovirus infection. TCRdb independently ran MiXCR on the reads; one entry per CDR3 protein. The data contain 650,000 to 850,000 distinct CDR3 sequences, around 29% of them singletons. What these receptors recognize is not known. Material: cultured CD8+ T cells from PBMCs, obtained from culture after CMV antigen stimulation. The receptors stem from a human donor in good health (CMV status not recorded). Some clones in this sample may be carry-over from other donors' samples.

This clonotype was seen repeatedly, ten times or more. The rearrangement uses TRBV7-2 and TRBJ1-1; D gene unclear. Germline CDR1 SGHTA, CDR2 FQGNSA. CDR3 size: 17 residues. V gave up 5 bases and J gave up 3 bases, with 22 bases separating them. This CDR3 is CASSPGFFGLRDTEAFF. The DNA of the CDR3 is TGTGCCAGCAGCCCTGGTTTTTTCGGGCTTCGGGACACTGAAGCTTTCTTT.

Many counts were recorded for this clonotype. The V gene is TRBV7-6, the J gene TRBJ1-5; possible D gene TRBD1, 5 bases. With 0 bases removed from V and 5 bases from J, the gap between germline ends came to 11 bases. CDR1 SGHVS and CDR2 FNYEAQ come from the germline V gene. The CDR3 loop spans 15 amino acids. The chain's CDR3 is CASSLAPGGDQPQHF. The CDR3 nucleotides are TGTGCCAGCAGCTTAGCGCCTGGGGGTGATCAGCCCCAGCATTTT.

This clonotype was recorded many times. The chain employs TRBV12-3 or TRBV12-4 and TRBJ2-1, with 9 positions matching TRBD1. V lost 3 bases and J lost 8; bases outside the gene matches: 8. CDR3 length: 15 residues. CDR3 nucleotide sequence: TGTGCCAGCAGTTTCCGGGACAGGGCGCTGGATGAGCAGTTCTTC. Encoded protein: CASSFRDRALDEQFF.

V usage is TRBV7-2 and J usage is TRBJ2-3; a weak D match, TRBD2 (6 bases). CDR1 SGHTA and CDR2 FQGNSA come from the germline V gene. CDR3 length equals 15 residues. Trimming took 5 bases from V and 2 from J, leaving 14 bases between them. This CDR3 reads CASSLRDFYTDTQYF. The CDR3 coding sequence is TGTGCCAGCAGCCTCCGGGACTTTTACACAGATACGCAGTATTTT.

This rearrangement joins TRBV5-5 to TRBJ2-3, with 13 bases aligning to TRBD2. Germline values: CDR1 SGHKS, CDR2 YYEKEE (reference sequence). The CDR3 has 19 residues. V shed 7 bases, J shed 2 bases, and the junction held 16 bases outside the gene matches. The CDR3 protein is CASFPPGLAGRADTDTQYF. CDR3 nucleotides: TGTGCCAGCTTTCCACCGGGACTAGCGGGGAGGGCTGACACAGATACGCAGTATTTT.

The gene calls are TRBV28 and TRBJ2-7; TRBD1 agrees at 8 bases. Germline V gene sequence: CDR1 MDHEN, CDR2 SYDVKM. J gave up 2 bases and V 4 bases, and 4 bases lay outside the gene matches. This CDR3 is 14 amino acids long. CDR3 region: CASSSDRDPYEQYV. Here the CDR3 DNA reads TGTGCCAGCAGTTCGGACAGGGATCCCTACGAGCAGTACGTC.

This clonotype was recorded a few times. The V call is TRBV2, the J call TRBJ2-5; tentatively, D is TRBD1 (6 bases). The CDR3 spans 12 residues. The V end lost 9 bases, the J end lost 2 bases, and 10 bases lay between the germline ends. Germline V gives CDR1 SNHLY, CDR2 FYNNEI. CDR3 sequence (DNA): TGTGCCAGAAGGACAGATCAAGAGACCCAGTACTTC. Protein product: CARRTDQETQYF.

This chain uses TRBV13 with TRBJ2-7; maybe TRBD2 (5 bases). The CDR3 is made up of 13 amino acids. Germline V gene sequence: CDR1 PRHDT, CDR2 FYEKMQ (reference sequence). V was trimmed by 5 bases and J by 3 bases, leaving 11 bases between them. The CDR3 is CASSPLGDYEQYV. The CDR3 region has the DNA TGTGCCAGCAGCCCCTTGGGAGACTACGAGCAGTACGTC.

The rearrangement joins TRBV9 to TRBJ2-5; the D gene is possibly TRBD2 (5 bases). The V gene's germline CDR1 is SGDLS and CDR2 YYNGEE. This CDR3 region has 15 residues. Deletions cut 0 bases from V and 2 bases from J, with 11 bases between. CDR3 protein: CASSVEGSGQETQYF. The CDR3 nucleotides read TGTGCCAGCAGCGTAGAGGGCAGCGGACAAGAGACCCAGTACTTC.